These 6 T cell receptor beta chains were sequenced from one sample in a study of blood T cell repertoires in COVID-19. Assay used: immunoSEQ multiplex PCR; TCRdb lists only in-frame clones, some missing. The repertoire holds 130,000 or so clones, with about 88% as singletons. The sample comprised PBMCs or T cells enriched from blood (not recorded which). These receptors were obtained from a man aged 40-49 years with acute COVID-19.

The chain links TRBV3-1 (or the pseudogene TRBV3-2) to TRBJ1-2, with D possibly matching TRBD1 (5 bases). This CDR3 region has 12 residues. CDR1 and CDR2 (germline): LGHDT, YNNKEL (reference sequence). The V end was cut by 5 bases, the J end by 8 bases, with 12 bases between. CDR3 DNA sequence: TGTGCCAGCAGCGCCACAGGAAGAGGCTACACCTTC. Its translation: CASSATGRGYTF.

The chain has TRBV3-1 (or the pseudogene TRBV3-2) and TRBJ1-2, with 7 nucleotides matching TRBD1. The germline CDR1 and CDR2 sequences are LGHDT and YNNKEL (reference sequence). CDR3 length: 14 amino acids. The ends lost 7 bases at V and 7 bases at J; junction bases unmatched: 12. CDR3 sequence (DNA): TGTGCCAGCACCATGCGACAGGGAGGTGGTGGCTACACCTTC. Amino acid sequence: CASTMRQGGGGYTF.

This chain uses TRBV15 with TRBJ1-1; the D gene is possibly TRBD1 (6 bases). Germline CDR1 and CDR2: LNHNV and YYDKDF (reference sequence). CDR3 length: 15 amino acids. V lost 3 bases and J 5 bases, leaving 16 bases between the germline ends. CDR3 loop: CATSRETGSWTEAFF. In DNA, the CDR3 is TGTGCCACCAGCAGGGAAACAGGGAGTTGGACTGAAGCTTTCTTT.

This chain's CDR3 is CASSRLQGSNYGYTF. CDR3 nucleotide sequence: TGTGCCAGCAGCCGTCTACAGGGGAGCAACTATGGCTACACCTTC. This chain joins TRBV14 and TRBJ1-2; TRBD1 matches at 7 bases. Germline loops: CDR1 SGHDN, CDR2 FVKESK. CDR3 length: 15 amino acids. J lost 2 bases, V lost 4 bases, and 7 bases had no gene match. The full variable domain, completed using reference TRBV14 and TRBJ1-2, is EAGVTQFPSHSVIEKGQTVTLRCDPISGHDNLYWYRRVMGKEIKFLLHFVKESKQDESGMPNNRFLAERTGGTYSTLKVQPAELEDSGVYFCASSRLQGSNYGYTFGSGTRLTVV.

The rearrangement joins TRBV30 to TRBJ2-7; D possibly corresponds to TRBD2 (5 bases). In germline, CDR1 is GTSNPN, CDR2 SVGIG (reference sequence). Trimming stripped 4 bases from V and 4 bases from J, with 17 bases between. This CDR3 comprises 14 residues. CDR3 residues: CAWKRAGGPYEQYF. DNA for the CDR3: TGTGCCTGGAAAAGGGCGGGTGGGCCTTACGAGCAGTACTTC.

This sequence joins TRBV18 and TRBJ1-5, with TRBD1 matching over 9 bases. V trimming: 5 bases; J trimming: 1 base; junction bases outside the gene matches: 3. There are 15 residues in the CDR3. Germline CDR1 and CDR2: KGHSH and LQKENI. As DNA, the CDR3 is TGTGCCAGCTCAGAACAGGGGGCGAGCAATCAGCCCCAGCATTTT. Translating gives CASSEQGASNQPQHF.